The 13 T cell receptor beta chains listed next were all sequenced from one sample in a study of OX40 agonist ivuxolimab in advanced cancers. Some clones are missing from TCRdb's copy, which holds only in-frame ones; the method was immunoSEQ multiplex PCR. Among tens of thousands of clones, 75% to 85% were seen once, and the ten largest hold around a fifth. The sample in question was CD4+ or CD8+ T cells sorted from blood, obtained in a trial of the OX40 agonist ivuxolimab. The receptor source for this set is an adult with an advanced solid tumor such as melanoma, head and neck, liver or kidney cancer.

The rearrangement uses TRBV19 and TRBJ2-5; 8 bases are shared with TRBD1. Losses at the gene ends were 5 bases for V and 4 bases for J; bases not matched to a gene: 9. Germline CDR1 LNHDA, CDR2 SQIVND (reference sequence). The CDR3 contains 15 residues. The CDR3 here is CASSPDREGSETQYF. CDR3 DNA sequence: TGTGCCAGTAGTCCGGACAGGGAAGGGTCAGAGACCCAGTACTTC.

The chain carries TRBV18 and TRBJ1-2; possible D gene TRBD1, 6 bases. The CDR3 totals 14 residues. CDR1 is KGHSH and CDR2 is LQKENI in the germline V gene. The V gene lost 2 bases and the J gene lost 8 bases, with 15 bases spanning the gap. The CDR3 is CASSPGGTSKGYTF. In nucleotides, the CDR3 is TGTGCCAGCTCACCAGGGGGGACATCCAAAGGCTACACCTTC.

This clone was observed once. The V gene is TRBV6-5, the J gene TRBJ1-4; D not certain. The germline CDR1 and CDR2 sequences are MNHEY and SVGAGI. The V end lost 0 bases, the J end lost 15 bases, and 14 bases lay between the germline ends. The length of the CDR3 is 13 residues. CDR3 loop: CASSYSIGREVFF. DNA of the CDR3: TGTGCCAGCAGTTACTCGATTGGACGAGAGGTGTTTTTT.

The CDR3 DNA reads TGTGCCAGTAGTAAAGGGGGCTTGGAACGAGCCAAAAACATTCAGTACTTC. As protein: CASSKGGLERAKNIQYF. The chain is built from TRBV19 and TRBJ2-4; 7 nucleotides line up with TRBD1. Germline lookup yields CDR1 LNHDA and CDR2 SQIVND (reference sequence). The length of the CDR3 is 17 residues. V dropped 4 bases and J dropped 0; count of bases not matched to a gene: 9.

The gene calls are TRBV28 and TRBJ2-1; 8 bases fit TRBD1. The trim removed 7 bases at V and 7 bases at J, leaving 9 bases unmatched. The CDR3 loop spans 14 amino acids. CDR1 is MDHEN, CDR2 SYDVKM, per germline. The CDR3 nucleotides are TGTGCCAGCACCCCCCGGGACAGGTTAAATGAGCAGTTCTTC. This gives the protein CASTPRDRLNEQFF.

The V and J genes are TRBV9 and TRBJ2-3; TRBD1 might be the D (5 bases). From germline, CDR1 is SGDLS and CDR2 YYNGEE. This CDR3 is 15 amino acids long. Trimming cost V 1 base and J 5 bases, with 14 bases left between them. CDR3 protein: CASSVTENRGDTQYF. The CDR3 DNA is TGTGCCAGCAGCGTAACTGAGAATAGGGGAGATACGCAGTATTTT.

V gene TRBV7-3 combines with J gene TRBJ2-1, with no clear D. Per germline, CDR1 SGHTA and CDR2 FQGTGA. This CDR3 has 13 residues. Trimming left V 4 bases short and J 4 bases short, with 8 bases between. CDR3 nucleotide sequence: TGTGCCAGCAGCTCCACCCCTTACAATGAGCAGTTCTTC. It codes for CASSSTPYNEQFF.

In its sample, this clone ranks as hyperexpanded. The rearrangement links TRBV28 to TRBJ1-2, with D unclear. Germline CDR1 and CDR2: MDHEN and SYDVKM. The CDR3 consists of 15 residues. Trimming removed 7 bases at V and 4 bases at J, with 19 bases between. CDR3 in amino acids: CASNWPAGASYGYTF. In DNA form, the CDR3 reads TGTGCCAGCAATTGGCCGGCCGGAGCTAGCTATGGCTACACCTTC.

The chain joins TRBV15 to TRBJ1-5, with TRBD1 as a possible D gene (5 bases). Trimming took 1 base from V and 0 from J, leaving 16 bases between them. Germline V gene sequence: CDR1 LNHNV, CDR2 YYDKDF (reference sequence). The CDR3 contains 18 residues. For the CDR3, the DNA is TGTGCCACCAGCAGAGTAAGAATGGGACTTTATAGCAATCAGCCCCAGCATTTT. Encoded protein: CATSRVRMGLYSNQPQHF.

The chain combines TRBV29-1 with TRBJ1-2; D may be TRBD1 (5 bases). Deletions cut 4 bases from V and 5 bases from J, with 11 bases between. The V gene's germline CDR1 is SQVTM and CDR2 ANQGSEA. This CDR3 is built from 12 residues. The DNA for the CDR3 is TGCAGCGTTGGGGGGGAATGGTATGGCTACACCTTC. This sequence encodes CSVGGEWYGYTF. The variable domain in full, completed from reference TRBV29-1 and TRBJ1-2, reads SAVISQKPSRDICQRGTSLTIQCQVDSQVTMMFWYRQQPGQSLTLIATANQGSEATYESGFVIDKFPISRPNLTFSTLTVSNMSPEDSSIYLCSVGGEWYGYTFGSGTRLTVV.

The chain has TRBV5-4 and TRBJ1-1; TRBD1 agrees at 9 bases. CDR1 SGHNT and CDR2 YYREEE come from the germline V gene (reference sequence). J gave up 3 bases and V 2 bases, and 5 bases lay outside the gene matches. This CDR3 region has 15 residues. The CDR3 here is CASSFGGQGYTEAFF. In nucleotides, the CDR3 is TGTGCCAGCAGCTTTGGAGGACAGGGGTACACTGAAGCTTTCTTT.

In this sample, this clone turned up a few times. The chain uses TRBV18 and TRBJ1-3; D perhaps matches TRBD1 (5 bases). Trimming removed 0 bases at V and 4 bases at J, with 10 bases between. Germline CDR1 reads KGHSH; CDR2 reads LQKENI. This CDR3 is built from 15 residues. The CDR3 DNA follows: TGTGCCAGCTCACCACCAGCAGGGTCCGGAAACACCATATATTTT. This codes for CASSPPAGSGNTIYF. The whole variable domain, filled in from reference TRBV18 and TRBJ1-3, reads NAGVMQNPRHLVRRRGQEARLRCSPMKGHSHVYWYRQLPEEGLKFMVYLQKENIIDESGMPKERFSAEFPKEGPSILRIQQVVRGDSAAYFCASSPPAGSGNTIYFGEGSWLTVV.

In its sample, this clone was seen once. This chain connects TRBV19 to TRBJ2-7; D gene unclear. In germline, CDR1 is LNHDA, CDR2 SQIVND (reference sequence). V was pared by 2 bases and J by 0 bases, with 17 bases between. This CDR3 is built from 17 residues. CDR3 DNA: TGTGCCAGTAGTATAATACAGCAGACCGATAGCTCCTACGAGCAGTACTTC. It is translated as CASSIIQQTDSSYEQYF.